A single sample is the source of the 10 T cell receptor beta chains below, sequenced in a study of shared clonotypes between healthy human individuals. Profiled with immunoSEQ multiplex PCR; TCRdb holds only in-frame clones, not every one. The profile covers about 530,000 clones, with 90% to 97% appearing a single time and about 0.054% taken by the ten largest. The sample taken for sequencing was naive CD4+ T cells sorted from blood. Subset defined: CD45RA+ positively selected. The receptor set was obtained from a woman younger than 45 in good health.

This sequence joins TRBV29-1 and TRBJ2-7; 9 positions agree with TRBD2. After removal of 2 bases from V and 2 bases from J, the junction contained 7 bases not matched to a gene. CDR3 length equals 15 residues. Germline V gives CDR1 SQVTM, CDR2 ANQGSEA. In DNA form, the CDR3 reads TGCAGCGTTGAACTAGCGGGAAGGGCTCCCTACGAGCAGTACTTC. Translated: CSVELAGRAPYEQYF.

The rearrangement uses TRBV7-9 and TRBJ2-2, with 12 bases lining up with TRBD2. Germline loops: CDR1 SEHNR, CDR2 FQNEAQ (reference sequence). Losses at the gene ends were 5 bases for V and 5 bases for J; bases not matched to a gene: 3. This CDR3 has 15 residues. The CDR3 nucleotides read TGTGCCAGCAGCGTAACTAGCGGGGGGACCGGGGAGCTGTTTTTT. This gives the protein CASSVTSGGTGELFF.

The CDR3: CASSYRAGGVSYEQYF. The CDR3 DNA reads as TGTGCCAGCAGCTATAGAGCGGGAGGGGTCTCCTACGAGCAGTACTTC. The V and J genes are TRBV7-2 and TRBJ2-7; 10 bases are a match to TRBD2. Germline V gives CDR1 SGHTA, CDR2 FQGNSA. The CDR3 sequence is 16 residues long. Unmatched junction bases numbered 6, after V lost 4 bases and J lost 0 bases.

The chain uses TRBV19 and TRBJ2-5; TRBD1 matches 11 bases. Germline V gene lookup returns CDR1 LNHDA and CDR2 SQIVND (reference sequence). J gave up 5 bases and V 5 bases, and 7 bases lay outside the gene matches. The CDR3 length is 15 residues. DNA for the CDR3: TGTGCCAGTAGTGGACTGGACAGGGGGCTGGAGACCCAGTACTTC. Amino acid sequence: CASSGLDRGLETQYF.

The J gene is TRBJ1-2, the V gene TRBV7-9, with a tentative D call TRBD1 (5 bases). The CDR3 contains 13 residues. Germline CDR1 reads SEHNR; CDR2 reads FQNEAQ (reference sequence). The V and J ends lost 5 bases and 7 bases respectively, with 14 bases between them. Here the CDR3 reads CASSPGDSPGYTF. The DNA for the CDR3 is TGTGCCAGCAGCCCCGGAGACAGTCCTGGCTACACCTTC.

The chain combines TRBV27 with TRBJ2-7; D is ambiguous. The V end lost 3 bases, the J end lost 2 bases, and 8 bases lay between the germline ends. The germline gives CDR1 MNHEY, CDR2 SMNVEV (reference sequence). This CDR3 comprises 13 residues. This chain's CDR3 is CASSLRLTYEQYF. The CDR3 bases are TGTGCCAGCAGTTTGCGGCTAACCTACGAGCAGTACTTC.

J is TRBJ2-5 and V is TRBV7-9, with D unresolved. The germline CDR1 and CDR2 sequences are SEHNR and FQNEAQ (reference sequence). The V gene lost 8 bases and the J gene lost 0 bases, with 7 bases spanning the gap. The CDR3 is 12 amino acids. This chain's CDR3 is CASGSYQETQYF. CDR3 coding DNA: TGTGCCAGCGGGTCGTACCAAGAGACCCAGTACTTC. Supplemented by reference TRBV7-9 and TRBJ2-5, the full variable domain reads DTGVSQNPRHKITKRGQNVTFRCDPISEHNRLYWYRQTLGQGPEFLTYFQNEAQLEKSRLLSDRFSAERPKGSFSTLEIQRTEQGDSAMYLCASGSYQETQYFGPGTRLLVL.

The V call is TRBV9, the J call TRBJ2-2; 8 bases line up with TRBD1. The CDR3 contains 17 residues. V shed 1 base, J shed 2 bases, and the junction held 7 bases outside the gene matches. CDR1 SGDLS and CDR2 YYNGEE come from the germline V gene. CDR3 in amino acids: CASSVHDRGSNTGELFF. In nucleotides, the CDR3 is TGTGCCAGCAGCGTACATGACAGGGGCTCTAACACCGGGGAGCTGTTTTTT.

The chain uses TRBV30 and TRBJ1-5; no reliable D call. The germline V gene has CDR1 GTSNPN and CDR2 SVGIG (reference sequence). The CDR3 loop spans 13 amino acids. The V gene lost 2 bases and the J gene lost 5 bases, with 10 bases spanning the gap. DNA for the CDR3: TGTGCCTGGAGTCCCCGTTTTGATCAGCCCCAGCATTTT. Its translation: CAWSPRFDQPQHF.

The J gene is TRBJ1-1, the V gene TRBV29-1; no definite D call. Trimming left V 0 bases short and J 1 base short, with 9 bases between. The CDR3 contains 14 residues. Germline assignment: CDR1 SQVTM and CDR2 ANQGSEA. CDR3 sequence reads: CSVEDRPQNTEAFF. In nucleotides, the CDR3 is TGCAGCGTTGAAGATCGCCCACAGAACACTGAAGCTTTCTTT.